A single sample is the source of the 14 T cell receptor beta chains below, sequenced in a study of cytomegalovirus exposure and HLA in healthy donors. 60 Vbeta and 13 Jbeta primers were used in PCR. Measured with immunoSEQ multiplex PCR; TCRdb has only the in-frame clones, and not every one. The sample has 160,000 or so clones; roughly 84% are singletons. Material: PBMCs. These receptors were taken from a woman aged 18-35 years in good health and CMV-seronegative.

The chain recombines TRBV6-5 with TRBJ1-6; no clear D. There are 12 residues in the CDR3. Germline V gene lookup returns CDR1 MNHEY and CDR2 SVGAGI. Deletions cut 6 bases from V and 9 bases from J, with 9 bases between. CDR3 nucleotide sequence: TGTGCCAGCAGCGGGTGGGTTTCACCCCTCCACTTT. Residues: CASSGWVSPLHF.

This sequence joins TRBV29-1 and TRBJ2-7; TRBD1 aligns across 12 bases. Looked up from germline, CDR1 is SQVTM and CDR2 is ANQGSEA. CDR3 length equals 13 residues. J was trimmed by 3 bases and V by 7 bases; bases with no gene match: 4. For the CDR3, the DNA is TGCAGCGCCTGGGACAGGGGGCTCTACGAGCAGTACTTC. This encodes CSAWDRGLYEQYF.

The V call is TRBV29-1, the J call TRBJ2-1; 10 bases line up with TRBD2. CDR1 and CDR2 (germline): SQVTM, ANQGSEA. V shed 1 base, J shed 7 bases, and the junction held 4 bases outside the gene matches. The CDR3 totals 14 residues. The CDR3 region is CSVEVLAGFNEQFF. In nucleotides, the CDR3 is TGCAGCGTTGAAGTACTAGCGGGATTTAATGAGCAGTTCTTC.

The gene calls are TRBV7-2 and TRBJ2-7, with 9 bases identical to TRBD2. Trimming cost V 3 bases and J 1 base; bases outside gene matches: 13. Germline CDR1 is SGHTA and CDR2 is FQGNSA. This CDR3 region has 18 residues. The CDR3 DNA follows: TGTGCCAGCAGCTTGAGGCCACCGGGACTAGCACAATCCTACGAGCAGTACTTC. This translates into CASSLRPPGLAQSYEQYF.

Here the CDR3 reads CASSLGPTGGASPLHF. The CDR3 region has the DNA TGTGCCAGCAGCTTGGGCCCTACAGGGGGCGCGTCACCCCTCCACTTT. The V call is TRBV5-4, the J call TRBJ1-6; 9 bases are shared with TRBD1. The germline V gene encodes CDR1 SGHNT and CDR2 YYREEE (reference sequence). The length of the CDR3 is 16 residues. J lost 10 bases, V lost 0 bases, and 8 bases had no gene match.

This chain uses TRBV7-6 with TRBJ2-5, with TRBD1 as a possible D gene (6 bases). Trimming left V 5 bases short and J 5 bases short, with 18 bases between. The CDR3 is made up of 15 amino acids. Germline-derived CDR1 and CDR2 are SGHVS and FNYEAQ. CDR3 residues: CASSPRPDRGETQYF. The CDR3 DNA follows: TGTGCCAGCAGCCCCCGGCCGGATAGGGGGGAGACCCAGTACTTC.

The chain couples TRBV5-1 to TRBJ2-3; possible D gene TRBD1, 5 bases. The germline V and J ends were trimmed by 3 bases and 0 bases, with 11 bases remaining between them. This CDR3 has 15 amino acids. Germline CDR1 reads SGHRS; CDR2 reads YFSETQ. Here the CDR3 reads CASSSLPGSTDTQYF. The CDR3 DNA reads TGCGCCAGCAGCTCGCTACCAGGGAGCACAGATACGCAGTATTTT.

The chain uses TRBV19 and TRBJ2-4; a weak D match, TRBD1 (6 bases). V shed 3 bases and J shed 1 base, with 13 bases lying between them. Germline V CDR1 and CDR2: LNHDA, SQIVND (reference sequence). CDR3 length: 16 residues. CDR3 nucleotide sequence: TGTGCCAGTAGTATCGACAGGCCGGGGGCCAAAAACATTCAGTACTTC. Translation: CASSIDRPGAKNIQYF.

This sequence joins TRBV11-2 and TRBJ1-2, with D unclear. V lost 5 bases to trimming and J lost 2 bases, with 6 bases between them. Per the germline V gene, CDR1 is SGHAT and CDR2 is FQNNGV. The CDR3 loop spans 12 amino acids. The CDR3 is CASSQRNYGYTF. The CDR3 DNA reads as TGTGCCAGCAGCCAACGGAACTATGGCTACACCTTC.

On this clone itself: The junction departs from the called germline gene at one end, perhaps through a read error. V and J are TRBV2 and TRBJ1-2; TRBD1 might be the D (5 bases). This CDR3 region has 12 residues. Looked up from germline, CDR1 is SNHLY and CDR2 is FYNNEI. The CDR3 region is CASSEGVSIGDF. As DNA, the CDR3 is TGTGCCAGCAGTGAAGGGGTGTCGATAGGGGACTTC.

The gene calls are TRBV7-3 and TRBJ2-1; TRBD2 matches 8 bases. With V trimmed by 1 base and J by 7 bases, 6 bases remained unmatched. This CDR3 spans 15 amino acids. The germline CDR1 and CDR2 sequences are SGHTA and FQGTGA. CDR3 bases: TGTGCCAGCAGCTTAAGTGGCCGGGAGGGGAATGAGCAGTTCTTC. This translates into CASSLSGREGNEQFF.

The gene calls are TRBV7-8 and TRBJ2-1; TRBD1 matches at 7 bases. Looked up from germline, CDR1 is SGHVS and CDR2 is FQNEAQ. The CDR3 consists of 15 residues. V lost 1 base, J lost 4 bases, and 4 bases stayed unmatched. The CDR3 protein is CASSLGDRAYNEQFF. CDR3 in DNA: TGTGCCAGCAGCTTAGGCGACAGGGCTTACAATGAGCAGTTCTTC.

The V gene is TRBV6-5, the J gene TRBJ2-3; the match to TRBD1 covers 8 bases. Germline V CDR1 and CDR2: MNHEY, SVGAGI. V dropped 5 bases and J dropped 4; count of bases not matched to a gene: 5. The CDR3 has 14 amino acids. The chain's CDR3 is CASSIQGAPDTQYF. Written as DNA, the CDR3 is TGTGCCAGCAGTATCCAGGGGGCCCCAGATACGCAGTATTTT.

CDR3 sequence (DNA): TGCGCCAGCAGCATACAGGGAATGAACACTGAAGCTTTCTTT. Translated: CASSIQGMNTEAFF. The V and J genes are TRBV5-1 and TRBJ1-1; D might be TRBD1 (6 bases). The CDR3 is 14 residues long. The germline gives CDR1 SGHRS, CDR2 YFSETQ. V lost 4 bases and J lost 0, with 10 bases in between. The variable domain in full, with the rest retrieved from reference TRBV5-1 and TRBJ1-1, is KAGVTQTPRYLIKTRGQQVTLSCSPISGHRSVSWYQQTPGQGLQFLFEYFSETQRNKGNFPGRFSGRQFSNSRSEMNVSTLELGDSALYLCASSIQGMNTEAFFGQGTRLTVV.